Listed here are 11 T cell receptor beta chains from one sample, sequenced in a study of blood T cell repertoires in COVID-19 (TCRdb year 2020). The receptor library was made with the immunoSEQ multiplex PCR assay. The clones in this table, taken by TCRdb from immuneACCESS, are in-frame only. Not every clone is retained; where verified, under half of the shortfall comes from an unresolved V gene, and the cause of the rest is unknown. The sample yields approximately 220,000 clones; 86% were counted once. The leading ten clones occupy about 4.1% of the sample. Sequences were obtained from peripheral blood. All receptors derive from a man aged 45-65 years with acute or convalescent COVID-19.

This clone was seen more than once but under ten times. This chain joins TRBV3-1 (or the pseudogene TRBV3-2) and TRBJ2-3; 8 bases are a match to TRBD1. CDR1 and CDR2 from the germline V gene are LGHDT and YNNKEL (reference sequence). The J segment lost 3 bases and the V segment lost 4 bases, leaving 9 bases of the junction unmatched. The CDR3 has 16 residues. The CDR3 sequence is CASSPGTGLMTDTQYF. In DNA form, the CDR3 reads TGTGCCAGCAGCCCGGGGACAGGTCTAATGACAGATACGCAGTATTTT.

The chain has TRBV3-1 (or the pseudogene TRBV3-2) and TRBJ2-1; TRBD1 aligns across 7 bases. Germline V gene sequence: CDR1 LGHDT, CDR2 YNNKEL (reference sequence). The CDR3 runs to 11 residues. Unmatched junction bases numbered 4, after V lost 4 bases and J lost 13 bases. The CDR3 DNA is TGTGCCAGCAGCCGACAGGGACGACAGTTCTTC. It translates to CASSRQGRQFF.

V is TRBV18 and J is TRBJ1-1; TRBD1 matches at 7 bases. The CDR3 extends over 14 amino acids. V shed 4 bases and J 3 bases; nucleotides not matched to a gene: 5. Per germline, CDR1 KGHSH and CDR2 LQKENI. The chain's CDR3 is CASSLDRKYTEAFF. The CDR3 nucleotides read TGTGCCAGCTCACTGGACAGGAAGTACACTGAAGCTTTCTTT.

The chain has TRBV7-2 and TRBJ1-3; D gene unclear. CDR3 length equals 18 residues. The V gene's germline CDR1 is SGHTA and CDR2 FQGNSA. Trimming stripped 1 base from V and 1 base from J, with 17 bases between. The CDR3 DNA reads TGTGCCAGCAGCTTAGACATGTGGAGAATTTCATCTGGAAACACCATATATTTT. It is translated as CASSLDMWRISSGNTIYF.

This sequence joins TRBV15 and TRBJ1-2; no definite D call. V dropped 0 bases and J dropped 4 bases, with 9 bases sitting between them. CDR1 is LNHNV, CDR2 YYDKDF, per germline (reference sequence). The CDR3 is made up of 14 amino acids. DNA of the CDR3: TGTGCCACCAGCAGAGATCTCGCCAGCTATGGCTACACCTTC. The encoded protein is CATSRDLASYGYTF.

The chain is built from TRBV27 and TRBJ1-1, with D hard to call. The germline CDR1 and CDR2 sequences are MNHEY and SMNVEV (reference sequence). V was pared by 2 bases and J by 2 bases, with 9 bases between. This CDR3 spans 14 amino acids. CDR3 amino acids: CASSLLPINTEAFF. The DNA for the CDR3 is TGTGCCAGCAGTTTACTACCAATAAACACTGAAGCTTTCTTT.

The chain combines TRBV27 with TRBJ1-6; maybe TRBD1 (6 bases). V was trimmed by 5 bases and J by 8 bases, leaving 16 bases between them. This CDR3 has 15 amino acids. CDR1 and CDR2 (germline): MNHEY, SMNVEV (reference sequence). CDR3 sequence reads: CASSIEPDRYSPLHF. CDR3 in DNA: TGTGCCAGCAGTATTGAACCAGACAGGTATTCACCCCTCCACTTT.

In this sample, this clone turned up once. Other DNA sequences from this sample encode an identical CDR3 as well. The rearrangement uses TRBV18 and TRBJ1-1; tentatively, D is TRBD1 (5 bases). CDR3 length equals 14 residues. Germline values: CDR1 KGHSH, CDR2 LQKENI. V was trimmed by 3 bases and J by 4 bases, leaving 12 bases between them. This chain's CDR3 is CASSPREGGTEAFF. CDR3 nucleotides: TGTGCCAGCTCACCCAGGGAGGGCGGCACTGAAGCTTTCTTT. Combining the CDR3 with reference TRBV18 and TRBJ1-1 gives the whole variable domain NAGVMQNPRHLVRRRGQEARLRCSPMKGHSHVYWYRQLPEEGLKFMVYLQKENIIDESGMPKERFSAEFPKEGPSILRIQQVVRGDSAAYFCASSPREGGTEAFFGQGTRLTVV.

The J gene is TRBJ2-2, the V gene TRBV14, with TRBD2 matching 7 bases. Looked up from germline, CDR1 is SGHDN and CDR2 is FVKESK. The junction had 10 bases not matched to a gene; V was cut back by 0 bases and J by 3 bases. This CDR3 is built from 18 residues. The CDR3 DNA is TGTGCCAGCAGCCAAGATGTCCCACTAGCGTCGGACACCGGGGAGCTGTTTTTT. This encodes CASSQDVPLASDTGELFF.

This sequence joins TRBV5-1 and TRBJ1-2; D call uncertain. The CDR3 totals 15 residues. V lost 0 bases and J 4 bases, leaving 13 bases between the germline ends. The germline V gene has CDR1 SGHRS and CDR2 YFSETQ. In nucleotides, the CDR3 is TGCGCCAGCAGCTTGGACTCTACGGAGGCCTATGGCTACACCTTC. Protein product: CASSLDSTEAYGYTF.

The CDR3 nucleotides are TGTGCCAGCTCACCCGGTTCCCAAGAGACCCAGTACTTC. Amino acid sequence: CASSPGSQETQYF. This chain joins TRBV18 and TRBJ2-5, with D unclear. Germline V lookup: CDR1 KGHSH, CDR2 LQKENI. This CDR3 region has 13 residues. Trimming left V 3 bases short and J 1 base short, with 6 bases between.